Sequencing of this T cell receptor (beta chain) was carried out in a study of blood T cell repertoires in COVID-19. Data came from immunoSEQ multiplex PCR; TCRdb stores just in-frame clones and leaves some out. The sample holds 70,000 to 85,000 clones, around 93% seen once. This CDR3 spans 14 amino acids. V was clipped by 3 bases and J by 6 bases; unmatched bases: 3. CDR1 SGHDT and CDR2 YYEEEE come from the germline V gene. This sequence joins TRBV5-6 and TRBJ2-1; 10 nucleotides align to TRBD2. The material sequenced was peripheral blood. The TCR originated in a woman in her sixties with active COVID-19. Here the CDR3 reads CASSSGLAPNEQFF. CDR3 in DNA: TGTGCCAGCAGCTCGGGACTAGCGCCCAATGAGCAGTTCTTC.